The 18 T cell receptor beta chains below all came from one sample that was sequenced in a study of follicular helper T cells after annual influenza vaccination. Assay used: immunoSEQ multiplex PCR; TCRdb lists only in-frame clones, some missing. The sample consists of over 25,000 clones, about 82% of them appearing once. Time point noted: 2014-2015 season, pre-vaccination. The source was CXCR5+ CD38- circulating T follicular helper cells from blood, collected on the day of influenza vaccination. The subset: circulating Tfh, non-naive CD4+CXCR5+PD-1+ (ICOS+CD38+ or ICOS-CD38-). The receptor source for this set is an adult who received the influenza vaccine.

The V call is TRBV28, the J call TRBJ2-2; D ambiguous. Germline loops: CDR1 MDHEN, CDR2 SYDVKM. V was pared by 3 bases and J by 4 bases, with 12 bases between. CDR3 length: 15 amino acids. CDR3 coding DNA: TGTGCCAGCAGTTTCGCCCAGCGTGGCACCGGGGAGCTGTTTTTT. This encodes CASSFAQRGTGELFF.

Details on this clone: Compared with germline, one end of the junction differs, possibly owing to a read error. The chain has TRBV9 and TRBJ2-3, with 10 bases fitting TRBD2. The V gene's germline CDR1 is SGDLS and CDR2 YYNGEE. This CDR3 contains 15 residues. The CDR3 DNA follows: TGTGCCAGCAGCCCCAGACTGGGACCTAGCGGGAGTTTGAATTTT. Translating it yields CASSPRLGPSGSLNF. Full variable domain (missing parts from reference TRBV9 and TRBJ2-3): DSGVTQTPKHLITATGQRVTLRCSPRSGDLSVYWYQQSLDQGLQFLIQYYNGEERAKGNILERFSAQQFPDLHSELNLSSLELGDSALYFCASSPRLGPSGSLNFGPGTRLTVL.

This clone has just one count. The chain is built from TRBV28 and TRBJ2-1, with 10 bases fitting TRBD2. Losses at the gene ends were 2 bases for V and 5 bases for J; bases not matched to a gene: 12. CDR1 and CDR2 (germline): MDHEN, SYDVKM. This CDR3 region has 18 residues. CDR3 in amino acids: CASSLNQPSGSGDNEQFF. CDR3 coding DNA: TGTGCCAGCAGTTTAAATCAACCTAGCGGGAGTGGAGACAATGAGCAGTTCTTC.

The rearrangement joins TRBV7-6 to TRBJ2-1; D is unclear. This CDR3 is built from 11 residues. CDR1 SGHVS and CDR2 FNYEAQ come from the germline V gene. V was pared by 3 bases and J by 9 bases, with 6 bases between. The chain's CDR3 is CASSLKSEQFF. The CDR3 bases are TGTGCCAGCAGCTTGAAGAGTGAGCAGTTCTTC.

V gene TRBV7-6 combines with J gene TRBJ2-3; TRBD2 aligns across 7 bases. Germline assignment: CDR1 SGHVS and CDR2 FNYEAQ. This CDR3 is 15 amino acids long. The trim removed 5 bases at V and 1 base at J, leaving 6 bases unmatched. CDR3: CASSLGGGRTDTQYF. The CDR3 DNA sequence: TGTGCCAGCAGCCTGGGGGGAGGGCGCACAGATACGCAGTATTTT.

In DNA, the CDR3 is TGTGCCAGCAGCCAAGCAGGGGACCTCTCTGGAAACACCATATATTTT. Residues: CASSQAGDLSGNTIYF. J is TRBJ1-3 and V is TRBV4-2; tentative D call: TRBD1 (6 bases). The germline V gene encodes CDR1 LGHNA and CDR2 YNFKEQ. Trimming left V 1 base short and J 0 bases short, with 10 bases between. CDR3 length: 16 residues.

This CDR3 reads CASSHLAGGEGTGELFF. Written as DNA, the CDR3 is TGTGCCAGCAGCCACCTAGCGGGAGGGGAGGGTACCGGGGAGCTGTTTTTT. This rearrangement joins TRBV4-2 to TRBJ2-2; TRBD2 matches at 12 bases. The CDR3 sequence is 17 residues long. Germline values: CDR1 LGHNA, CDR2 YNFKEQ. V was pared by 3 bases and J by 5 bases, with 7 bases of the junction left unmatched.

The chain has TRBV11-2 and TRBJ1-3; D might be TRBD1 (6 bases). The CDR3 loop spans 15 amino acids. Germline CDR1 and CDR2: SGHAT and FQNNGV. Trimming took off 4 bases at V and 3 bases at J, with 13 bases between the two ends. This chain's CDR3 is CASSSSTGFGNTIYF. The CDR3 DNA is TGTGCCAGCAGCTCAAGTACAGGGTTTGGAAACACCATATATTTT.

This CDR3 reads CASSLAFGGQDEQFF. The DNA for the CDR3 is TGCGCCAGCAGCTTGGCATTCGGGGGGCAGGATGAGCAGTTCTTC. The chain carries TRBV5-1 and TRBJ2-1; a weak D match, TRBD2 (7 bases). Germline V lookup: CDR1 SGHRS, CDR2 YFSETQ. V shed 0 bases and J shed 8 bases, with 15 bases lying between them. The CDR3 runs to 15 residues.

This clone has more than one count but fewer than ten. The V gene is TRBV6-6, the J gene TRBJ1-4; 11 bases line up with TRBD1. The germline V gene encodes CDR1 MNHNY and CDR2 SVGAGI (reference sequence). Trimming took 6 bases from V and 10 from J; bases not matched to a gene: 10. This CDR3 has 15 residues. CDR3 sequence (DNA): TGTGCCAGCAGGACTGACCGGGACAGGGGGAGAAAACTGTTTTTT. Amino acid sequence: CASRTDRDRGRKLFF.

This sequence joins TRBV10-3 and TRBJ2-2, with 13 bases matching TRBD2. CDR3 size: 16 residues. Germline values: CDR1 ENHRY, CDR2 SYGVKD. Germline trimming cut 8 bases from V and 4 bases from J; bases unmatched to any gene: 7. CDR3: CAIPRTSGRGTGELFF. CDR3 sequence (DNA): TGTGCCATCCCCAGGACTAGCGGGAGAGGCACCGGGGAGCTGTTTTTT.

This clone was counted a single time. For the CDR3, the DNA is TGTGCCAGCAGCCAGGACAGCTTATATGGCTACACCTTC. It translates to CASSQDSLYGYTF. The chain links TRBV7-2 to TRBJ1-2; possibly TRBD1 for D (6 bases). The CDR3 has 13 residues. Trimming cost V 5 bases and J 5 bases, with 12 bases left between them. The germline V gene encodes CDR1 SGHTA and CDR2 FQGNSA.

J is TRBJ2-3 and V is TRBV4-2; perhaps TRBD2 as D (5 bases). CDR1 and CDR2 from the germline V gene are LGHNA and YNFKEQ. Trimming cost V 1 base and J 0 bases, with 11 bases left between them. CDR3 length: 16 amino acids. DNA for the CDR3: TGTGCCAGCAGCCAAGTCCAAGCGGTTAGCACAGATACGCAGTATTTT. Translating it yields CASSQVQAVSTDTQYF.

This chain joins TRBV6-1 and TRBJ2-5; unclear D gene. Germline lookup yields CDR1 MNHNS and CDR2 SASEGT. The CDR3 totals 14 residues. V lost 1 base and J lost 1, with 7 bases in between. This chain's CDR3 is CASSEDWAQETQYF. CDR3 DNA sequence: TGTGCCAGCAGTGAAGACTGGGCCCAAGAGACCCAGTACTTC.

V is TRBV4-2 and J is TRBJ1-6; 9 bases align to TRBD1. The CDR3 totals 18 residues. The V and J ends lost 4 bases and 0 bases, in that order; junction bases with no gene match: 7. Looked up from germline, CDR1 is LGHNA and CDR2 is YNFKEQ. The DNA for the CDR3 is TGTGCCAGCAGCCGATGGGTGACAGGGGGCTCCTATAATTCACCCCTCCACTTT. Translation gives CASSRWVTGGSYNSPLHF.

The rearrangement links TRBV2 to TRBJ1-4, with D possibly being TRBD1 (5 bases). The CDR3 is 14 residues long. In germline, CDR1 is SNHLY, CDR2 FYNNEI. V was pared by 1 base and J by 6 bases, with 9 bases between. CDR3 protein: CASSEEGMYEKLFF. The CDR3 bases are TGTGCCAGCAGTGAAGAGGGGATGTATGAAAAACTGTTTTTT.

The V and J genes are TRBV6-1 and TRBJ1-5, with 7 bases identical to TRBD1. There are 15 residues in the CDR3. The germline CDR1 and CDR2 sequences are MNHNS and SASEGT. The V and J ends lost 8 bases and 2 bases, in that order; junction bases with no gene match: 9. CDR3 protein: CASLRQGMGNQPQHF. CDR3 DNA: TGTGCCAGCCTACGACAGGGTATGGGCAATCAGCCCCAGCATTTT.

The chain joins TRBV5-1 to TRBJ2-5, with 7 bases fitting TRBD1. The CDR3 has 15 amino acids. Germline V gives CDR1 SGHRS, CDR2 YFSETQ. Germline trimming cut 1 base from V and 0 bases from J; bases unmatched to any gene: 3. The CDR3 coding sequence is TGCGCCAGCAGCTTGACAGGGGATAACCAAGAGACCCAGTACTTC. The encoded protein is CASSLTGDNQETQYF.